This TCR beta chain comes out of a study of T cell responses to AZD1222 COVID-19 vaccine. Study-level findings and limits: With dominance at 160-218 and 743-854, vaccine-associated CD4 TCRs spanned spike. The repertoires were collected only after the peak T cell response. Of spike-specific TCRs, nearly half reportedly target regions left unmutated in variants.

Generated by immunoSEQ multiplex PCR, the TCRdb table keeps only in-frame clones and is missing some. The sample carries 100,000 to 150,000 clones, roughly 90% recorded once. Remarks on this clone: Its antigen is as yet unknown.

CDR1 and CDR2 (germline): MNHEY, SVGAGI. The ends lost 8 bases at V and 8 bases at J; junction bases unmatched: 6. The CDR3 consists of 13 residues. The rearrangement links TRBV6-5 to TRBJ1-6, with TRBD1 identical over 7 bases. This clonotype was obtained from an adult in good health. Here the sequenced sample was peripheral blood, taken on day 0 of AZD1222 vaccination. The CDR3 region is CASWTGVYSPLHF. The CDR3 bases are TGTGCCAGCTGGACAGGAGTCTATTCACCCCTCCACTTT.